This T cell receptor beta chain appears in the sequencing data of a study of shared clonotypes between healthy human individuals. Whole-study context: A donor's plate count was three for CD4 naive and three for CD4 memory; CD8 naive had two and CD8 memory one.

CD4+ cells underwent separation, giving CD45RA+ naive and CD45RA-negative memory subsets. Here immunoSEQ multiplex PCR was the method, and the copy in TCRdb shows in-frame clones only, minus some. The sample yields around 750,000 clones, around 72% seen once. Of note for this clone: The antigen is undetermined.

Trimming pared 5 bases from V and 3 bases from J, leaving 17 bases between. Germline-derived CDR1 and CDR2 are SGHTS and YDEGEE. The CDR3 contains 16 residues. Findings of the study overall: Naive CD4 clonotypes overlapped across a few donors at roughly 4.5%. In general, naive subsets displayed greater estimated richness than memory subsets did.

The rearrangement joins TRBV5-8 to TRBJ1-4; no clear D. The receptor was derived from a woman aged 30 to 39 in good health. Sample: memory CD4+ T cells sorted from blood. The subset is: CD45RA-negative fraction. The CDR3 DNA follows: TGTGCCAGCAGTCCCGGACGAAGTCGGTCTAATGAAAAACTGTTTTTT. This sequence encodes CASSPGRSRSNEKLFF.